This T cell receptor (beta chain) was identified during a study of T-cell memory formation after mild COVID-19. TCRdb itself ran the 5' RACE reads through MiXCR, one entry per CDR3 protein. The data hold about 440,000 distinct CDR3 sequences, with 20% observed a single time. V was pared by 1 base and J by 2 bases, with 5 bases between. The CDR3 runs to 13 residues. The germline gives CDR1 LNHDA, CDR2 SQIVND (reference sequence). This chain joins TRBV19 and TRBJ1-2; the D is unclear. The TCR originated in an adult woman who had mild COVID-19 (a few samples of this study predate the infection). Cell type and time point are not known. The sample taken for sequencing was PBMCs or a T cell subset sorted from them (not recorded which). For the CDR3, the DNA is TGTGCCAGTAGTATAGGCAGAAACTATGGCTACACCTTC. Protein sequence: CASSIGRNYGYTF. Together with reference TRBV19 and TRBJ1-2, the CDR3 gives the full variable domain: DGGITQSPKYLFRKEGQNVTLSCEQNLNHDAMYWYRQDPGQGLRLIYYSQIVNDFQKGDIAEGYSVSREKKESFPLTVTSAQKNPTAFYLCASSIGRNYGYTFGSGTRLTVV.